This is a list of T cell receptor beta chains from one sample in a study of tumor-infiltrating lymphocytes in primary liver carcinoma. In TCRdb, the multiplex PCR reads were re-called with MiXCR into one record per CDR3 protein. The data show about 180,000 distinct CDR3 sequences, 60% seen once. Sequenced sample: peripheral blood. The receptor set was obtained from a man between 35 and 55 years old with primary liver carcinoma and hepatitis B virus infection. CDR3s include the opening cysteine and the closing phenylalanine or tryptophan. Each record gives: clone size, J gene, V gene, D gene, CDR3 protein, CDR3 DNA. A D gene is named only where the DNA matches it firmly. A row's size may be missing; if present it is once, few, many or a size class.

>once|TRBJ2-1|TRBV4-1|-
CASSQAGTTDNEQFF
TGCGCCAGCAGCCAAGCCGGGACGACGGACAATGAGCAGTTCTTC
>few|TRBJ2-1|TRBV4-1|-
CASSQFSNERFF
TGCGCCAGCAGCCAATTTAGCAATGAGCGGTTCTTC
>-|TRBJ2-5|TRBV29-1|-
CSVLGAGRTQETQYF
TGCAGCGTCCTAGGGGCGGGTCGAACGCAAGAGACCCAGTACTTC
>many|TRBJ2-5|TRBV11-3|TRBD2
CASSPGTSGSLSQETQYF
TGTGCCAGCAGCCCTGGGACTAGCGGGAGCCTCTCCCAAGAGACCCAGTACTTC
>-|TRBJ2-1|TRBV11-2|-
CARSLVWFVANEQFF
TGTGCCAGAAGCTTAGTTTGGTTTGTCGCGAATGAGCAGTTCTTC
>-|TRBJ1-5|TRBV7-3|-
CASSLARGQPQHF
TGTGCCAGCAGCTTAGCGAGGGGCCAGCCCCAGCATTTT
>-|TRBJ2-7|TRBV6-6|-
CASSSQHDEQYF
TGTGCCAGCAGTTCTCAGCATGACGAGCAGTACTTC
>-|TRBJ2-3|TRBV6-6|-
CVSTGYWGDTQYF
TGTGTCAGCACAGGATATTGGGGGGATACGCAGTATTTT
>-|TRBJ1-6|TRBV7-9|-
CARSFGDSPLHF
TGTGCCAGGAGCTTCGGGGATTCACCCCTCCACTTT
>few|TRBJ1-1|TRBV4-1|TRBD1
CASSQPGRDRGPGNTEAFF
TGCGCCAGCAGTCAACCCGGCCGGGACAGGGGGCCGGGGAACACTGAAGCTTTCTTT
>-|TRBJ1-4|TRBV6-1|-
CASWKGVTNEKLFF
TGTGCCAGTTGGAAGGGTGTTACTAATGAAAAACTGTTTTTT
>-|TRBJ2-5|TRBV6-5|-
CASSYFPPGTPGSGDTQYF
TGTGCCAGCAGTTACTTTCCCCCTGGGACCCCTGGTAGTGGGGATACCCAGTACTTC
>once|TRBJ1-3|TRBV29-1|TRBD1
CSVGGTAGDTIYF
TGCAGCGTGGGGGGGACAGCTGGGGACACCATATATTTT
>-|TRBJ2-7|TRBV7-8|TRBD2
CASFGGRPPLTTKQYF
TGTGCCAGCTTCGGCGGGAGGCCTCCCTTAACTACGAAGCAGTACTTC